Each of the 26 T cell receptor beta chains below was sequenced from the same sample in a study of T cell repertoires in cytomegalovirus infection. No antigen has been assigned to these receptors. A single record per CDR3 protein comes from TCRdb applying MiXCR to the reads. This table has some 310,000 distinct CDR3 sequences, 20% to 25% appearing once. This material consisted of cultured PBMCs, taken from culture after CMV antigen stimulation. These TCRs come from a human donor in good health (CMV status not recorded). Some clones in this sample may be carry-over from other donors' samples.

The chain links TRBV6-2 or TRBV6-3 to TRBJ2-7; 10 nucleotides agree with TRBD1. Germline V lookup: CDR1 MNHEY, CDR2 SVGEGT. The CDR3 totals 15 residues. Losses at the gene ends were 10 bases for V and 2 bases for J; bases not matched to a gene: 11. The CDR3 bases are TGTGCCACCAACGGGGATGGGACAGGGGCCTACGAGCAGTACTTC. Amino acid sequence: CATNGDGTGAYEQYF.

This clonotype was observed many times. The rearrangement joins TRBV20-1 to TRBJ2-3; 11 positions agree with TRBD2. V gave up 3 bases and J gave up 3 bases; unmatched junction bases: 11. Germline CDR1 DFQATT, CDR2 SNEGSKA (reference sequence). CDR3 size: 17 residues. The CDR3 nucleotides are TGCAGTGCTAGTGCAGACTTTAGCGGGGGGGGTACAGATACGCAGTATTTT. This encodes CSASADFSGGGTDTQYF.

The genes are TRBV7-9 and TRBJ2-2; a weak D match, TRBD1 (6 bases). CDR1 is SEHNR and CDR2 is FQNEAQ in the germline V gene (reference sequence). CDR3 length: 17 amino acids. V gave up 5 bases and J gave up 1 base, with 17 bases separating them. CDR3 nucleotide sequence: TGTGCCAGCAGCCAAAGACGACAGGACCGGAACACCGGGGAGCTGTTTTTT. Protein: CASSQRRQDRNTGELFF.

This clonotype has more than one count but fewer than ten. The chain is built from TRBV28 and TRBJ1-5; D remains unclear. Germline V gene data show CDR1 as MDHEN and CDR2 as SYDVKM. This CDR3 contains 10 residues. CDR3 loop: CATGLQPQHF. DNA of the CDR3: TGTGCTACCGGGCTTCAGCCCCAGCATTTT.

This clonotype has only a few counts. CDR3 in DNA: TGTGCCAGCAGGCCCGGGCCGACAAGAAATGAGCAGTTCTTC. Its protein product is CASRPGPTRNEQFF. The chain carries TRBV6-1 and TRBJ2-1; unclear D gene. The CDR3 extends over 14 amino acids. Germline V gene sequence: CDR1 MNHNS, CDR2 SASEGT. V lost 6 bases and J lost 7, with 16 bases in between.

The table lists this clonotype with a few counts. This rearrangement joins TRBV18 to TRBJ2-1; D might be TRBD2 (6 bases). The CDR3 is 14 residues long. CDR1 and CDR2 (germline): KGHSH, LQKENI. V lost 0 bases, J lost 9 bases, and 12 bases lay in between. CDR3 sequence: CASSPPLAGREQFF. CDR3 DNA: TGTGCCAGCTCACCACCTCTGGCGGGACGTGAGCAGTTCTTC. Full variable domain (outside the CDR3, taken from reference TRBV18 and TRBJ2-1): NAGVMQNPRHLVRRRGQEARLRCSPMKGHSHVYWYRQLPEEGLKFMVYLQKENIIDESGMPKERFSAEFPKEGPSILRIQQVVRGDSAAYFCASSPPLAGREQFFGPGTRLTVL.

The rearrangement links TRBV6-4 to TRBJ2-3; 11 bases line up with TRBD2. The CDR3 sequence is 15 residues long. The J segment lost 3 bases and the V segment lost 2 bases, leaving 1 base of the junction unmatched. Germline CDR1 reads MRHNA; CDR2 reads SNTAGT. CDR3 bases: TGTGCCAGCAGTGACATAGCGGGAGGGACAGATACGCAGTATTTT. It encodes CASSDIAGGTDTQYF.

On this clonotype itself: A read error may produce the germline difference seen at one junction end. The rearrangement links TRBV19 to TRBJ2-7; D gene ambiguous. The CDR3 sequence is 13 residues long. Germline CDR1 reads LNHDA; CDR2 reads SQIVND (reference sequence). CDR3 amino acids: CARSITRDYEQYF. The DNA of the CDR3 is TGTGCCCGTAGTATAACGAGAGACTACGAGCAGTACTTC.

This clonotype was seen a few times. V gene TRBV12-3 or TRBV12-4 combines with J gene TRBJ1-6; D remains unclear. The CDR3 runs to 10 residues. The V gene lost 10 bases and the J gene lost 12 bases, with 10 bases spanning the gap. The CDR3 DNA reads TGTGCCATAAGTCTAGGACCCCTCCACTTT. Its protein product is CAISLGPLHF.

This clonotype has only a few counts. CDR3 protein: CASSRQNQPQHF. In DNA, the CDR3 is TGTGCCAGCAGTAGACAGAATCAGCCCCAGCATTTT. V and J are TRBV2 and TRBJ1-5, with D perhaps TRBD1 (5 bases). This CDR3 contains 12 residues. Trimming removed 5 bases at V and 4 bases at J, with 6 bases between. Per germline, CDR1 SNHLY and CDR2 FYNNEI.

The rearrangement uses TRBV29-1 and TRBJ2-6, with D uncertain. V was trimmed by 2 bases and J by 1 base, leaving 12 bases between them. Germline V gene lookup returns CDR1 SQVTM and CDR2 ANQGSEA. The length of the CDR3 is 16 residues. The CDR3 DNA reads as TGCAGCGTTGAACAGGCAAGCAGGTCTGGGGCCAACGTCCTGACTTTC. Its protein is CSVEQASRSGANVLTF. Filled out from reference TRBV29-1 and TRBJ2-6, the complete variable domain reads SAVISQKPSRDICQRGTSLTIQCQVDSQVTMMFWYRQQPGQSLTLIATANQGSEATYESGFVIDKFPISRPNLTFSTLTVSNMSPEDSSIYLCSVEQASRSGANVLTFGAGSRLTVL.

This clonotype occurred a few times. V usage is TRBV28 and J usage is TRBJ2-5, with 11 bases that match TRBD2. The CDR3 has 15 amino acids. Germline CDR1 reads MDHEN; CDR2 reads SYDVKM. Germline trimming cut 0 bases from V and 5 bases from J; bases unmatched to any gene: 2. The CDR3 sequence: CASSLWSSGRETQYF. In nucleotides, the CDR3 is TGTGCCAGCAGTTTATGGTCTAGCGGGAGGGAGACCCAGTACTTC. The complete variable domain, with remaining parts taken from reference TRBV28 and TRBJ2-5, reads DVKVTQSSRYLVKRTGEKVFLECVQDMDHENMFWYRQDPGLGLRLIYFSYDVKMKEKGDIPEGYSVSREKKERFSLILESASTNQTSMYLCASSLWSSGRETQYFGPGTRLLVL.

This clonotype has just a few counts. V and J are TRBV12-3 or TRBV12-4 and TRBJ2-4, with 7 bases identical to TRBD2. V lost 5 bases to trimming and J lost 5 bases; unmatched junction nucleotides: 9. The CDR3 contains 15 residues. Here the CDR3 DNA reads TGTGCCAGCAGTCCGGGAGCGGGATATGAAAACATTCAGTACTTC. It encodes CASSPGAGYENIQYF.

This clonotype was seen a handful of times. The chain uses TRBV6-8 and TRBJ2-2; no definite D call. The CDR3 loop spans 12 amino acids. The germline V gene encodes CDR1 MNHGY and CDR2 SAAAGT. The V end lost 7 bases, the J end lost 3 bases, and 6 bases lay between the germline ends. The CDR3 reads CASKKYTGELFF. In DNA form, the CDR3 reads TGTGCCAGCAAGAAGTACACCGGGGAGCTGTTTTTT.

In its sample, this clonotype was seen a few times. V is TRBV19 and J is TRBJ2-4, with 7 bases matching TRBD1. CDR3 length: 17 residues. Germline CDR1 is LNHDA and CDR2 is SQIVND (reference sequence). With 5 bases clipped from V and 4 bases from J, the junction kept 14 bases outside the gene matches. The chain's CDR3 is CASSWGQRAVLKNIQYF. CDR3 DNA sequence: TGTGCCAGTAGTTGGGGACAGCGAGCCGTTCTTAAAAACATTCAGTACTTC. The full variable domain, with the rest looked up from reference TRBV19 and TRBJ2-4, is DGGITQSPKYLFRKEGQNVTLSCEQNLNHDAMYWYRQDPGQGLRLIYYSQIVNDFQKGDIAEGYSVSREKKESFPLTVTSAQKNPTAFYLCASSWGQRAVLKNIQYFGAGTRLSVL.

This clonotype showed up just a few times. V and J are TRBV20-1 and TRBJ1-5, with D hard to call. Trimming removed 2 bases at V and 3 bases at J, with 14 bases between. The CDR3 covers 15 residues. The germline CDR1 and CDR2 sequences are DFQATT and SNEGSKA (reference sequence). The CDR3 DNA reads TGCAGTGCTAGAAGGCCGGGTTTCAACAATCAGCCCCAGCATTTT. This sequence encodes CSARRPGFNNQPQHF.

The chain has TRBV11-3 and TRBJ2-7, with 10 bases fitting TRBD1. Trimming at V came to 1 base and at J to 2 bases, leaving 2 bases not matched to a gene. Germline V gene data show CDR1 as SGHNT and CDR2 as YENEEA. The CDR3 is 15 residues long. The CDR3 loop is CASSLAGTGAYEQYV. The CDR3 nucleotides read TGTGCCAGCAGCTTAGCCGGGACAGGGGCCTACGAGCAGTACGTC.

The genes are TRBV11-2 and TRBJ1-2; no firm D call. The germline V and J ends were trimmed by 7 bases and 4 bases, with 28 bases remaining between them. Germline CDR1 is SGHAT and CDR2 is FQNNGV. The CDR3 covers 18 residues. CDR3 nucleotide sequence: TGTGCCAGCACCCCTAGCTTAGAGGACTCAAACGGCGGCTATGGCTACACCTTC. Residues: CASTPSLEDSNGGYGYTF.

This clonotype was observed a handful of times. The chain recombines TRBV19 with TRBJ2-7; 10 bases match TRBD2. Losses at the gene ends were 4 bases for V and 3 bases for J; bases not matched to a gene: 3. In germline, CDR1 is LNHDA, CDR2 SQIVND (reference sequence). The CDR3 has 14 amino acids. This CDR3 is CASSRTSGYYEQYF. CDR3 nucleotide sequence: TGTGCCAGTAGTAGGACTAGCGGTTACTACGAGCAGTACTTC.

This clonotype has ten or more counts. The chain recombines TRBV7-2 with TRBJ1-3; perhaps TRBD1 as D (5 bases). V dropped 5 bases and J dropped 4 bases, with 12 bases sitting between them. The CDR3 has 14 residues. The V gene's germline CDR1 is SGHTA and CDR2 FQGNSA. CDR3 sequence: CASSPQGGGNTIYF. In DNA, the CDR3 is TGTGCCAGCAGCCCCCAGGGAGGAGGAAACACCATATATTTT.

As DNA, the CDR3 is TGTGCCAGCAGTTTAGGGGGCACCCGTGGGGAGCAGTTCTTC. It codes for CASSLGGTRGEQFF. The chain couples TRBV7-3 to TRBJ2-1; 7 nucleotides match TRBD1. J lost 10 bases, V lost 6 bases, and 12 bases had no gene match. The CDR3 extends over 14 amino acids. Per the germline V gene, CDR1 is SGHTA and CDR2 is FQGTGA.

This chain links TRBV29-1 with TRBJ2-3; D is undetermined. The CDR3 is 13 residues long. Trimming cost V 2 bases and J 5 bases, with 11 bases left between them. Germline V CDR1 and CDR2: SQVTM, ANQGSEA. The CDR3 sequence is CSVETLQLDTQYF. CDR3 sequence (DNA): TGCAGCGTTGAAACACTGCAGCTAGATACGCAGTATTTT.

In its sample, this clonotype was seen a few times. The chain carries TRBV2 and TRBJ1-5, with D tentatively TRBD1 (5 bases). Trimming took 1 base from V and 0 from J, leaving 16 bases between them. The CDR3 totals 18 residues. Germline CDR1 and CDR2: SNHLY and FYNNEI. The CDR3 region is CASSEVRVGRYSNQPQHF. The DNA for the CDR3 is TGTGCCAGCAGTGAAGTCAGGGTGGGGCGTTATAGCAATCAGCCCCAGCATTTT.

The rearrangement links TRBV7-9 to TRBJ1-1; possibly TRBD1 for D (5 bases). V lost 1 base and J lost 7, with 13 bases in between. This CDR3 has 14 residues. Germline lookup yields CDR1 SEHNR and CDR2 FQNEAQ (reference sequence). CDR3 sequence (DNA): TGTGCCAGCAGCTTAGTAGGACAAAGGGGTGAAGCTTTCTTT. Its translation: CASSLVGQRGEAFF.

There are a few counts of this clonotype. The chain carries TRBV7-2 and TRBJ2-1, with 10 bases matching TRBD2. Trimming removed 5 bases from V and 5 bases from J; junction bases left unmatched: 6. CDR3 length: 15 residues. Germline V gene sequence: CDR1 SGHTA, CDR2 FQGNSA. The CDR3 coding sequence is TGTGCCAGCAGCCCACTAGCGGGATGGAACAATGAGCAGTTCTTC. Translated, it gives CASSPLAGWNNEQFF.

This clonotype has ten or more counts. The chain has TRBV7-2 and TRBJ1-5, with D tentatively TRBD1 (6 bases). Germline V gene data show CDR1 as SGHTA and CDR2 as FQGNSA. V lost 5 bases and J 4 bases, leaving 12 bases between the germline ends. The CDR3 has 14 residues. CDR3 loop: CASSILDRNQPQHF. The CDR3 DNA follows: TGTGCCAGCAGCATATTAGACAGGAATCAGCCCCAGCATTTT.